This T cell receptor (beta chain) was sequenced for a study of blood T cell repertoires in COVID-19. About the study: Nucleic acid was either cDNA or gDNA, and it came from T cells, B-cell-depleted T cells, or PBMCs.

Libraries were prepared by immunoSEQ multiplex PCR; TCRdb keeps only in-frame clonotypes and omits some of them. The data show about 210,000 clones, around 83% seen once. The V gene's germline CDR1 is SGHRS and CDR2 YFSETQ. CDR3 length: 15 residues. V was clipped by 5 bases and J by 0 bases, with 15 bases between them. This chain connects TRBV5-1 to TRBJ2-7; D perhaps matches TRBD2 (5 bases). The TCR sequence derives from a woman aged 45-65 years with acute or convalescent COVID-19. Sequenced: peripheral blood. The CDR3 reads CASSYEGSSSYEQYF. The CDR3 DNA sequence: TGCGCCAGCAGTTACGAGGGCTCTAGCTCCTACGAGCAGTACTTC.